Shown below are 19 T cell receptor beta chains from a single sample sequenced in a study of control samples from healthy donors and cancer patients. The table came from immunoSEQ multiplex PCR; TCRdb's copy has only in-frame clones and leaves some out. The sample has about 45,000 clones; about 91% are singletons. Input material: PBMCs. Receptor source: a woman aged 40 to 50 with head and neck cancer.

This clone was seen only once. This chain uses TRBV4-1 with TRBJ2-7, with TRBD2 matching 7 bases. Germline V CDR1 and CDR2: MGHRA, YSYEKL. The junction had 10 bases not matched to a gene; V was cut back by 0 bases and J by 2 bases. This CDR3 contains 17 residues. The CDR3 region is CASSQDKASGYPYEQYF. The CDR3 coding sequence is TGCGCCAGCAGCCAAGATAAGGCTAGCGGATACCCCTACGAGCAGTACTTC.

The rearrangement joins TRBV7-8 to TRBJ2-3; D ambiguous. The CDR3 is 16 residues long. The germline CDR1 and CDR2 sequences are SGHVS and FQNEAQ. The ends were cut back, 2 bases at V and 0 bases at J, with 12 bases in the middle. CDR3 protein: CASSLRVAASTDTQYF. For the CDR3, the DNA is TGTGCCAGCAGCTTAAGAGTTGCGGCTAGCACAGATACGCAGTATTTT.

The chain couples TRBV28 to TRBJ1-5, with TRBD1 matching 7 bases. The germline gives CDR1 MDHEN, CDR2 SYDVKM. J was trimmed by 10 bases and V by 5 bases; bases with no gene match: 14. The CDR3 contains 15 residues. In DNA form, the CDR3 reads TGTGCCAGCAGTATAAGGGGACAGTCCCCATCACCCCAGCATTTT. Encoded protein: CASSIRGQSPSPQHF.

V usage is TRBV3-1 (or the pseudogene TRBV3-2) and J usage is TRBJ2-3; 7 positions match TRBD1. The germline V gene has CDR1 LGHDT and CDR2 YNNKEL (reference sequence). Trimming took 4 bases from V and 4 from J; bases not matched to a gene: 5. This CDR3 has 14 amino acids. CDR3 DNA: TGTGCCAGCAGCCGGAGACAGGGATCAGATACGCAGTATTTT. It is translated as CASSRRQGSDTQYF.

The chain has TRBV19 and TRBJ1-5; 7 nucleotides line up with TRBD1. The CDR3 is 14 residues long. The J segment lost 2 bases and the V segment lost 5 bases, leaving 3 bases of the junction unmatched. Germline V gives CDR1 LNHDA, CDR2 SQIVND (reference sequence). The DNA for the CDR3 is TGTGCCAGTAGTCCAACAGGGGGCAATCAGCCCCAGCATTTT. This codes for CASSPTGGNQPQHF.

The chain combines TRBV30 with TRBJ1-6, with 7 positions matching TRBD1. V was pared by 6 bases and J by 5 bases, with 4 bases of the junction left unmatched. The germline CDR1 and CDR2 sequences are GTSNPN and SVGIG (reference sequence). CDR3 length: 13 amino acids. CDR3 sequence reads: CACGTENNSPLHF. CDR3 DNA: TGTGCCTGCGGGACAGAGAATAATTCACCCCTCCACTTT.

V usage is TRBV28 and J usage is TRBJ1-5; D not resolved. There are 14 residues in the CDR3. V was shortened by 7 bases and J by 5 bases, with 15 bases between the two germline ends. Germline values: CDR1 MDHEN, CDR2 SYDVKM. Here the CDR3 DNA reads TGTGCCAGCACCCTTAAGGCGGAATATCAGCCCCAGCATTTT. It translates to CASTLKAEYQPQHF.

The CDR3, as DNA: TGTGCCAGCAGTTTAGAGGCCCCCGGGGAGCTGTTTTTT. It yields the protein CASSLEAPGELFF. The V call is TRBV12-3 or TRBV12-4, the J call TRBJ2-2; D unresolved. The CDR3 loop spans 13 amino acids. V was shortened by 1 base and J by 6 bases, with 6 bases between the two germline ends.

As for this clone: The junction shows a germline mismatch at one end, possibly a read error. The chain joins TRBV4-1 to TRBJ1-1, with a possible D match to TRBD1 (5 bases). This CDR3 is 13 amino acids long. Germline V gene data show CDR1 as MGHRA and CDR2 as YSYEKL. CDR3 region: CACRGDHNTEAFF. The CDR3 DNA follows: TGCGCCTGCAGAGGGGACCACAACACTGAAGCTTTCTTT.

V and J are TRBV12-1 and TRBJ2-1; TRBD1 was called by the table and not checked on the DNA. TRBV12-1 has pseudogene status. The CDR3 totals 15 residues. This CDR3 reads CASTSWDREYNEQFF. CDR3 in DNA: TGTGCCAGCACCTCTTGGGACAGGGAATACAATGAGCAGTTCTTC.

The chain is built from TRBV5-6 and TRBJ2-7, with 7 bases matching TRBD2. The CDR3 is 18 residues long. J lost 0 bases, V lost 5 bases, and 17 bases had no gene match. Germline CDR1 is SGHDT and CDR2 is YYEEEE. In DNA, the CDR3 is TGTGCCAGCAGTCCGGTATATCGGGGACGGGGGGACTCCTACGAGCAGTACTTC. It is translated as CASSPVYRGRGDSYEQYF.

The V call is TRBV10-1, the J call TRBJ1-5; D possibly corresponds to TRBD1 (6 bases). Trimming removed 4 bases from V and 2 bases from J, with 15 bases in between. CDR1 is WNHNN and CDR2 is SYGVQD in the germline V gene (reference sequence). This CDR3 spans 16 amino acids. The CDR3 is CASSAGGLGGNQPQHF. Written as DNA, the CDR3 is TGCGCCAGCAGTGCGGGGGGCTTGGGAGGCAATCAGCCCCAGCATTTT.

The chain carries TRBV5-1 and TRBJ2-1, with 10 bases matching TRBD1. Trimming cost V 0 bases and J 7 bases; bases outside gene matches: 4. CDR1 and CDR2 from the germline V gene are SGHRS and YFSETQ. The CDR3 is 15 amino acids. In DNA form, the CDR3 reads TGCGCCAGCAGCTTGGTTGGGACAGGGGAAAATGAGCAGTTCTTC. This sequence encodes CASSLVGTGENEQFF.

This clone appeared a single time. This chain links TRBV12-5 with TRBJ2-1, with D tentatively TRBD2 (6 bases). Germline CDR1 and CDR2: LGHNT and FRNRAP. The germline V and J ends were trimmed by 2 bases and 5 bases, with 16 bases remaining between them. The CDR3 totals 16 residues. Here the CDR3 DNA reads TGTGCTAGTGGTTTGCCCCGGGACTCGCCCCACAATGAGCAGTTCTTC. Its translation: CASGLPRDSPHNEQFF.

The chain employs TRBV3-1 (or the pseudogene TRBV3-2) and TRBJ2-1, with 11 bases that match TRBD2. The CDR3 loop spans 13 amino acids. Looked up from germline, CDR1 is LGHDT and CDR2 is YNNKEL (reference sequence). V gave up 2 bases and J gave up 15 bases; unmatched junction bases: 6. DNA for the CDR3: TGTGCCAGCAGCCAATTAGCGGGAGGGTGGCGGTTCTTC. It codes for CASSQLAGGWRFF.

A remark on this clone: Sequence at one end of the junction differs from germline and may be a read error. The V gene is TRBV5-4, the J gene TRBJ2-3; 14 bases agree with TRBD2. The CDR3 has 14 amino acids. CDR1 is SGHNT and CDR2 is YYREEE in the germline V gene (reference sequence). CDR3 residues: CGTSGGAGGDTQYF. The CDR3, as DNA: TGCGGGACTAGCGGGGGCGCCGGAGGAGATACGCAGTATTTT. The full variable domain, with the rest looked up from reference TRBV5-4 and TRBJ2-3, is ETGVTQSPTHLIKTRGQQVTLRCSSQSGHNTVSWYQQALGQGPQFIFQYYREEENGRGNFPPRFSGLQFPNYSSELNVNALELDDSALYLCGTSGGAGGDTQYFGPGTRLTVL.

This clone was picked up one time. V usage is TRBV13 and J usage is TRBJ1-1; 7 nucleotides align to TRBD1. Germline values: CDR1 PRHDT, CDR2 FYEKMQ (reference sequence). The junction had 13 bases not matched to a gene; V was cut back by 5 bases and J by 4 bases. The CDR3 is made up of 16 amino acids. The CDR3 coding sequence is TGTGCCAGCAGCACCCCGGGACAGCAGTCCGCCACTGAAGCTTTCTTT. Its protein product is CASSTPGQQSATEAFF.

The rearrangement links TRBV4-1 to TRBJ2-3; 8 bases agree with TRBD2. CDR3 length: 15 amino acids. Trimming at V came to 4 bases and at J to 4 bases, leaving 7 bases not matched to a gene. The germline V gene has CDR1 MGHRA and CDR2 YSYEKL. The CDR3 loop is CASSLPGGGADTQYF. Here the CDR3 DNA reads TGCGCCAGCAGCCTGCCGGGGGGGGGCGCAGATACGCAGTATTTT.

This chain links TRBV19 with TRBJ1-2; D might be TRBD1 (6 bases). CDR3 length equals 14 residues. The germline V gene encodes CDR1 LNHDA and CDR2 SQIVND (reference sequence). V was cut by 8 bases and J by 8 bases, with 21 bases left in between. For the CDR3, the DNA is TGTGCCAGTCGGATAACAGGGAAGTCGGAAGGCTACACCTTC. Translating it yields CASRITGKSEGYTF.